This TCR beta chain was recorded in a study of OX40 agonist ivuxolimab in advanced cancers. Clones were read by immunoSEQ multiplex PCR, and TCRdb kept only the in-frame ones, dropping some. This table has about 13,000 clones, approximately 80% appearing once. The CDR3 contains 16 residues. Germline assignment: CDR1 MGHRA and CDR2 YSYEKL. Trimming took 2 bases from V and 1 from J, leaving 12 bases between them. The specimen comprised CD4+ or CD8+ T cells sorted from blood, sampled in a trial of the OX40 agonist ivuxolimab. This clonotype was sampled from an adult with an advanced solid tumor such as melanoma, head and neck, liver or kidney cancer. The V and J genes are TRBV4-1 and TRBJ1-3; D unclear. The CDR3 DNA reads TGCGCCAGCAGCCAACTCATCCGTAATTCTGGAAACACCATATATTTT. Translating gives CASSQLIRNSGNTIYF.